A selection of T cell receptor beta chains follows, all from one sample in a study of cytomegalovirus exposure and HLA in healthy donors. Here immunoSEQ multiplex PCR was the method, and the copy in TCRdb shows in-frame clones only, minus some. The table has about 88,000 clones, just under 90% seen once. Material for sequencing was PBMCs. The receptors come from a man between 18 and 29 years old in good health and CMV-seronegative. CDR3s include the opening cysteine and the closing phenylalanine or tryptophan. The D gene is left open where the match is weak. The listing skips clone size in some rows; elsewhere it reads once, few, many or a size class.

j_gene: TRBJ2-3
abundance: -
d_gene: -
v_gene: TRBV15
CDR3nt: TGTGCCACCAGCAGAGATCAGATCCTAACTAGAACAGATACGCAGTATTTT
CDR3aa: CATSRDQILTRTDTQYF

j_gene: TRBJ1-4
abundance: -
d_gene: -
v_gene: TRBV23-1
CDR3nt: TGCGCCCCCGGAGGCCTTGCAACTAATGAAAAACTGTTTTTT
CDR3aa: CAPGGLATNEKLFF

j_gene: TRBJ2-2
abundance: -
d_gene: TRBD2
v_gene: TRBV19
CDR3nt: TGTGCCAGTACCCCCTGGACTAGCGCCGGGGAGCTGTTCTTT
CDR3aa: CASTPWTSAGELFF

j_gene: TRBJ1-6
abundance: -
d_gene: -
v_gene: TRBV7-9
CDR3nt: TGTGCCAGCAGCTTTGGACTAAATTCACCCCTCCACTTT
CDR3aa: CASSFGLNSPLHF

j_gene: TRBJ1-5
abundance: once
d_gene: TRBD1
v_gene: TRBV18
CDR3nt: TGTGCCAGCTCACTACAGGGGGCCTTTGGCAATCAGCCCCAGCATTTT
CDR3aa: CASSLQGAFGNQPQHF

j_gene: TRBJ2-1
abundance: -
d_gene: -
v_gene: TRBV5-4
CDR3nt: TGTGCCAGCAGCCGCGGGACTTCCGGGGCAAATGAGCAGTTCTTC
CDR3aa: CASSRGTSGANEQFF

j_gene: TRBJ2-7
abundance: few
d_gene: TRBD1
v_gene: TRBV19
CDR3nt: TGTGCCAGTAGCTCTAATGTTTGGACAGGGGGATCCTACGAGCAGTACTTC
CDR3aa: CASSSNVWTGGSYEQYF

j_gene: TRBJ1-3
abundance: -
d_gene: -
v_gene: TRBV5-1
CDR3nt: TGCGCCAGCAGCTTGGTTCAGGGGACCTCTGGAAACACCATATATTTT
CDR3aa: CASSLVQGTSGNTIYF

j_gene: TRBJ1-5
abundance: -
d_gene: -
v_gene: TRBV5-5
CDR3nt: TGTGCCAGCAGCGACTGGCCTAGCAATCAGCCCCAGCATTTT
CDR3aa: CASSDWPSNQPQHF

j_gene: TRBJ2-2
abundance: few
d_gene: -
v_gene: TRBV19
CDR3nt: TGTGCCAGTAGTAGTTCCCTAGCACCACCCGGGGAGCTGTTTTTT
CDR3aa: CASSSSLAPPGELFF

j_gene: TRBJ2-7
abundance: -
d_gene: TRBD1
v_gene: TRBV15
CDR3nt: TGTGCCACCAGGCCAAAGTCCGGGACAGGGGGGTACGAGCAGTACTTC
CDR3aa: CATRPKSGTGGYEQYF

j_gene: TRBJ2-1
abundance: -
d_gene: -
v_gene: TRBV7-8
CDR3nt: TGTGCCAGCAGCTCTATTTGGAGCTCCTACAATGAGCAGTTCTTC
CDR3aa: CASSSIWSSYNEQFF

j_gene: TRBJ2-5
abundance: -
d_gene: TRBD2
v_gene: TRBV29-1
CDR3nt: TGCAGCGTTGGACCTAGCGGGAGTAATAGGGAGACCCAGTACTTC
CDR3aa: CSVGPSGSNRETQYF

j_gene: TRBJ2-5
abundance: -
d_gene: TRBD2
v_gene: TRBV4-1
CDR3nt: TGCGCCAGCAGCCAAATAGCGGGAGGGCCTGAGACCCAGTACTTC
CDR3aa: CASSQIAGGPETQYF

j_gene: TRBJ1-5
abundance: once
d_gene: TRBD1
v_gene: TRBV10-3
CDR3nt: TGTGCCATCAGTGGAACAGGGGGCAATCAGCCCCAGCATTTT
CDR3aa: CAISGTGGNQPQHF

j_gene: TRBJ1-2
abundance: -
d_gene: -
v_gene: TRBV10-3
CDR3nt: TGTGCCATCAGTGACACAAAGAACTATGGCTACACCTTC
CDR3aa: CAISDTKNYGYTF

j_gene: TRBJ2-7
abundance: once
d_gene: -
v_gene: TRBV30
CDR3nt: TGTGCCTGGAGTGTACCTAGTATGATCTATCGCGAGCAGTACTTC
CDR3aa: CAWSVPSMIYREQYF

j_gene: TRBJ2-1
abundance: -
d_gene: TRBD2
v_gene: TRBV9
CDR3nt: TGTGCCAGCAGCCCCGGGAAGACTAGCGGGACGAGAAATGAGCAGTTCTTC
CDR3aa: CASSPGKTSGTRNEQFF

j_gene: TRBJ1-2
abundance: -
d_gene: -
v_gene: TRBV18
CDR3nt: TGTGCCAGCTCACCACAGTCTCTACGGGGCTACACCTTC
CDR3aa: CASSPQSLRGYTF

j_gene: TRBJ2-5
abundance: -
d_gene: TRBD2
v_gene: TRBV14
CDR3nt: TGTGCCAGCAGCCAACGGGGGGGAGTATATGAGACCCAGTACTTC
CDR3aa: CASSQRGGVYETQYF

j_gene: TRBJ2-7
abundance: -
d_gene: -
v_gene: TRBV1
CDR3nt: TGCACCAGCAGCCAAGAGACGAACCGGGGCACCGGGACTAGCGGGAGGTCCTACGAGCAGTACTTC
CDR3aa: CTSSQETNRGTGTSGRSYEQYF

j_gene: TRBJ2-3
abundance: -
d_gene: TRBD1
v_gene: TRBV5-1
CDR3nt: TGCGCCAGCAGCTCAATGGACAGGAGTACAGATACGCAGTATTTT
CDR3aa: CASSSMDRSTDTQYF

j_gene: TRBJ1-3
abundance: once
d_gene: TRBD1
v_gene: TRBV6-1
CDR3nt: TGTACCAGCAGTGAAAGGGACAGAGGGTTGCACACCATATATTTT
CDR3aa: CTSSERDRGLHTIYF

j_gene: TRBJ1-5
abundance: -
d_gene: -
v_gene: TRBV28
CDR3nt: TGTGCCAGCAGCACTTTTCAGGGTTTCAATCAGCCCCAGCATTTT
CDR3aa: CASSTFQGFNQPQHF

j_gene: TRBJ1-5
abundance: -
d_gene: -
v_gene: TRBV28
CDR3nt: TGTGCCAGCAGTCATCCAGGGGAAAGGGCTCAGCCCCAGCATTTT
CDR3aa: CASSHPGERAQPQHF

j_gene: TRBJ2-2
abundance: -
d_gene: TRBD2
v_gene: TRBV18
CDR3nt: TGTGCCAGCTCATCGACATTAGCGGGAGTAGGCACCGGGGAGCTGTTTTTT
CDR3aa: CASSSTLAGVGTGELFF

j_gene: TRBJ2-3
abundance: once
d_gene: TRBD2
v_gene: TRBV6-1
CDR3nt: TGTGCCAGCACCCCGGCTAGCGGGAACACAGATACGCAGTATTTT
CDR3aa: CASTPASGNTDTQYF

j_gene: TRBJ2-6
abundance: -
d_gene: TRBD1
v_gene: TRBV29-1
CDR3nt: TGCAGCGTACTGGACAGGGGGTCTGGGGCCAACGTCCTGACTTTC
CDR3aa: CSVLDRGSGANVLTF

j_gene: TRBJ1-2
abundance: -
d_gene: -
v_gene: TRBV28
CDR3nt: TGTGCCAGCAGTTTTGCGGGAGGCAGGGCACGCGCCCAGTATAACTATGGCTACACCTTC
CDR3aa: CASSFAGGRARAQYNYGYTF

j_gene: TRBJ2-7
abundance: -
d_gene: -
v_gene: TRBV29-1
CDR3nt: TGCAGCGTTGTTGGGGGGACCAGTGGCATCGAGCAGTACTTC
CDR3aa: CSVVGGTSGIEQYF

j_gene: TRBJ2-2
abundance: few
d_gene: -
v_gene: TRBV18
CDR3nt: TGTGCCAGCTCGAAGGACCCGAGCGGCGCGAACACCGGGGAGCTGTTTTTT
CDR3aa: CASSKDPSGANTGELFF

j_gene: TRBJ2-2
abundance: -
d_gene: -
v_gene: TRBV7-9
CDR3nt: TGTGCCAGCCCCCCAAGAGGCGCGAACACCGGGGAGCTGTTTTTT
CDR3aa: CASPPRGANTGELFF

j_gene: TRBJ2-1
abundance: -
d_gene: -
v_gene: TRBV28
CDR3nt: TGTGCCAGCAGTTTCACAGGGATCCCTTACAATGAGCAGTTCTTC
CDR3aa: CASSFTGIPYNEQFF

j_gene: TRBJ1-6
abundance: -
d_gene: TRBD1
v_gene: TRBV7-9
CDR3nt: TGTTCCAGCAGCTTAGTCGGGACAGGGAATTCACCCCTCCACTTT
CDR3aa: CSSSLVGTGNSPLHF

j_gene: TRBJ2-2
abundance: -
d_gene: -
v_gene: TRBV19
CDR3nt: TGTGCCAGTAGTATCCCCTGGGGGGGGGCGGTTACCGGGGAGCTGTTTTTT
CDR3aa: CASSIPWGGAVTGELFF

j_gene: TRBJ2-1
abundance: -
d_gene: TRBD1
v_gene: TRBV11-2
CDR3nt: TGTGCCAGCAGCTCCGGGACAGGCTCCTACAATGAGCAGTTCTTC
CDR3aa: CASSSGTGSYNEQFF

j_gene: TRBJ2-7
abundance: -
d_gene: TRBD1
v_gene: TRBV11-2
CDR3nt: TGTGCCAGCAGCCCAATCGGCCGACAGGGGTCCTACGAGCAGTACTTC
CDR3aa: CASSPIGRQGSYEQYF

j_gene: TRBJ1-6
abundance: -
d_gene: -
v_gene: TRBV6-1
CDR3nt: TGTGCCAGCATTACAGGGAATTGGTCACCCCTCCACTTT
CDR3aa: CASITGNWSPLHF

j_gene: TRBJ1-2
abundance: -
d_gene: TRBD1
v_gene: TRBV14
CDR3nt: TGTGCCAGCAGCCAAGGGACAGGTGTGGTTGCGCTGGGAGATAACTATGGCTACACCTTC
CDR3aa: CASSQGTGVVALGDNYGYTF

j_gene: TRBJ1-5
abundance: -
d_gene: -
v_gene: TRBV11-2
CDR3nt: TGTGCCAGCAGCTTAGATGGCCGGGGCAATCAGCCCCAGCATTTT
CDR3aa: CASSLDGRGNQPQHF

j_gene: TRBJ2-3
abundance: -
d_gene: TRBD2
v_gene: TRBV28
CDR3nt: TGTGCCAGCAGTTTCCTAGCGGGGAACACAGATACGCAGTATTTT
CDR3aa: CASSFLAGNTDTQYF

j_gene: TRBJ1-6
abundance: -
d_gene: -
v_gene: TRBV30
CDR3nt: TGTGCCTGGAGTCCCCAGAATTCACCCCTCCACTTT
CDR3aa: CAWSPQNSPLHF

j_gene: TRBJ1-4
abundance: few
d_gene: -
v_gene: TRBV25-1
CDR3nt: TGTGCCAGCAGTGAATACAAGGCAGGCCCTAATGAAAAACTGTTTTTT
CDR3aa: CASSEYKAGPNEKLFF

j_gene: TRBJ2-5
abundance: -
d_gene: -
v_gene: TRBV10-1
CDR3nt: TGCGCCAGACCTGGGGGGGCATTGGGGGCGGAGGAGACCCAGTACTTC
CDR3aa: CARPGGALGAEETQYF

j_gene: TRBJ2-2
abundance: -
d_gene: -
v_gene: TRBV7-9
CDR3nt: TGTGCCAGCAGCTCGCGGGGGCAGGGCACCGGGGAGCTGTTTTTT
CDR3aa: CASSSRGQGTGELFF

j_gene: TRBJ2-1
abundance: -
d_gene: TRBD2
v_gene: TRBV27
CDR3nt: TGTGCCAGCAGTTTAACTAGCGGGACCCTCAATGAGCAGTTCTTC
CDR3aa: CASSLTSGTLNEQFF

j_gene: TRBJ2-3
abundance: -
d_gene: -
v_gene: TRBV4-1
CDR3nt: TGCGCCAGCAGCCAAGAGCTATTCACAGATACGCAGTATTTT
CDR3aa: CASSQELFTDTQYF

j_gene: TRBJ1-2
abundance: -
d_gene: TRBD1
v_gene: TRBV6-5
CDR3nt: TGTGCCAGCAGTCTGGACAGGAATTATGGCTACACCTTC
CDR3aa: CASSLDRNYGYTF

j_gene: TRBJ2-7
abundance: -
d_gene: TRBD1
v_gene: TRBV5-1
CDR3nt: TGCGCCAGCAGCCTCGCCGGGACAGCCTACGAGCAGTACTTC
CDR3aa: CASSLAGTAYEQYF